This T cell receptor (beta chain) was obtained from a study of type 1 regulatory T cells. The overall study: An in vitro protocol generated T-allo10, a Tr1-enriched, alloantigen-specific CD4 T cell product. Study-level results: Tr1 cells had a more restricted TCR repertoire than non-Tr1 cells.

The table lists this clonotype with a few counts. Its antigen remains unknown. CDR3 length: 12 amino acids. The germline V and J ends were trimmed by 1 base and 7 bases, with 5 bases remaining between them. The germline V gene encodes CDR1 SGHVS and CDR2 FQNEAQ. TCRdb recomputed calls from the reads with MiXCR, one row per CDR3 protein. Here the sample spans more than 60,000 distinct CDR3 sequences, over 50% being singletons. The J gene is TRBJ2-4, the V gene TRBV7-8; D gene ambiguous. This TCR was sampled from a human donor in good health. Sequencing was performed on cultured non-Tr1 T cells, either the whole culture or a sorted T cell fraction (not recorded which). CDR3 coding DNA: TGTGCCAGCAGCTTAGGTCTGAACATTCAGTACTTC. Translating it yields CASSLGLNIQYF.